Sequencing of this TCR beta chain was carried out in a study of shared T cell receptors in the human thymus. Some clones are missing from TCRdb's copy, which holds only in-frame ones; the method was immunoSEQ multiplex PCR. The sample includes hundreds of thousands of clones, around 87% seen only once; the top ten take about 0.0094%. CDR1 is SNHLY, CDR2 FYNNEI, per germline. V lost 7 bases and J lost 8, with 20 bases in between. The CDR3 sequence is 14 residues long. The same sample was also studied in work on human thymus T cells. From that study: Repertoires from thymus and blood appeared to show biased V and J gene usage.

The J gene is TRBJ1-2, the V gene TRBV2; tentative D call: TRBD1 (5 bases). The sequencing input was thymocytes. The clonotype originates from a boy younger than two with a congenital heart defect. In nucleotides, the CDR3 is TGTGCCAGCACCCCCATCGGGGGGAGCGGGGGCTACACCTTC. It encodes CASTPIGGSGGYTF.